This T cell receptor (beta chain) was sequenced in a study of cytomegalovirus exposure and HLA in healthy donors. Across the study: From donors who were HLA-typed, an early data release held around 85 million unique TCRs.

Of note for this clone: The antigen is not known.

The V and J ends lost 6 bases and 4 bases, in that order; junction bases with no gene match: 6. The CDR3 length is 16 residues. Germline CDR1 is SNHLY and CDR2 is FYNNEI. Study-level findings and limits: Exclusion applied to some V segments, including TRBV6-2 and TRBV6-3, as they were indistinguishable. There was a cluster of highly shared sequence variants that was likely a sequencing artifact.

The PCR made use of 60 Vbeta and 13 Jbeta primers. Generated by immunoSEQ multiplex PCR, the TCRdb table keeps only in-frame clones and is missing some. The sample includes over 150,000 clones, 79% of them seen just once. The gene calls are TRBV2 and TRBJ2-2; 12 positions match TRBD2. The TCR comes from a man aged 30-40 years in good health and CMV-seropositive. The specimen sequenced was PBMCs. The CDR3 coding sequence is TGTGCCAGCAGGCAACTAGCGGGAGGTCTCACCGGGGAGCTGTTTTTT. Translated, it gives CASRQLAGGLTGELFF. Full variable domain (rest looked up from reference TRBV2 and TRBJ2-2): EPEVTQTPSHQVTQMGQEVILRCVPISNHLYFYWYRQILGQKVEFLVSFYNNEISEKSEIFDDQFSVERPDGSNFTLKIRSTKLEDSAMYFCASRQLAGGLTGELFFGEGSRLTVL.